What follows describes a single T cell receptor beta chain. The antigen is unknown. The data were taken from a study of identical twins. General study results and limits: Weaker excess twin sharing was seen among beta out-of-frame sequences.

In every case, the donor was a healthy Caucasian. TCRdb called the 5' RACE reads again in MiXCR, with one record for every CDR3 protein. The table shows roughly 720,000 distinct CDR3 sequences, with around a sixth occurring only once. V was cut by 3 bases and J by 6 bases, with 15 bases left in between. CDR3 length: 14 amino acids. Separately, the same data were catalogued under a study of T cells expressing NK-cell markers.

J is TRBJ2-7 and V is TRBV12-3 or TRBV12-4, with D perhaps given as TRBD1 or TRBD2 (5 bases each). The sequence came from a woman aged 18-29 years in good health. Specimen: PBMCs. In DNA form, the CDR3 reads TGTGCCAGCAGTTTGACCGGGACGTTCGCCGAGCAGTACTTC. It encodes CASSLTGTFAEQYF.